Described below is a single T cell receptor (beta chain) sequence and its context. The data derive from a study of blood T cell repertoires in COVID-19. Whole-study context: PBMCs, B-cell-depleted T cells, or T cells provided the cDNA or gDNA that made up the material.

The ends were cut back, 0 bases at V and 8 bases at J, with 13 bases in the middle. Germline-derived CDR1 and CDR2 are MNHEY and SVGAGI. The CDR3 extends over 15 amino acids. Measured with immunoSEQ multiplex PCR; TCRdb has only the in-frame clones, and not every one. Here the sample spans about 100,000 clones, 85% being singletons. The chain combines TRBV6-5 with TRBJ2-2, with D possibly TRBD1 on 5 matching bases. Sequencing was performed on peripheral blood. This clonotype was sampled from a man aged 50 to 60 with active or convalescent COVID-19. The CDR3 spells CASSYSNRPKGELFF. The CDR3 DNA sequence: TGTGCCAGCAGTTACTCAAACAGGCCCAAGGGGGAGCTGTTTTTT.